This T cell receptor (beta chain) comes out of a study of graft-versus-host responses after intestinal transplantation (dated by TCRdb to 2020 to 2022). About the study as a whole: The transplants that recipients received were multivisceral, liver-intestinal, or isolated intestinal. Every recipient was given anti-thymocyte globulin induction, followed by approximately 3 years of maintenance tacrolimus and steroids. Graft-versus-host and host-versus-graft alloreactive T cell clones were tracked in the graft, circulation and bone marrow after intestinal transplantation using bulk TCR-beta CDR3 sequencing. Alloreactive clones were identified by sequencing pre-transplant mixed lymphocyte reaction products and comparing them with unstimulated pre-transplant donor and recipient T cells. A cohort of about 26 intestinal transplant recipients, including one retransplant, was enrolled, and 3 patients lacking pretransplant specimens were excluded. Donor T cell macrochimerism was defined as a peak of at least 4% donor T cells among recipient peripheral blood mononuclear cells. Instead of going to the commercial service, samples from a few later patients were sequenced in-house on an Illumina MiSeq and processed with MiXCR.

Details on this clone: Its recognized antigen is unknown. Per-nucleotide qualities are absent, and no much larger clonotype sits a single base away.

General study outcomes and caveats: Early after transplant, peak levels of circulating GvH clones were associated with declines in HvG clones. The conclusions were limited by the relatively low number and heterogeneity of the intestinal transplant patients. High GvH to HvG T cell clonal ratios were observed in the allografts of patients with donor T cell macrochimerism. GvH clones were detected in recipient bone marrow, and some of these GvH clones were observed earlier in ileal mucosa or blood, consistent with an intestinal mucosal origin.

The cysteine opens and the phenylalanine closes a CDR3 of 15 amino acids. Only the CDR3 region is kept as DNA, spanning 45 bases read in frame from base 1. The CDR1 and CDR2 encoded by the germline V gene are LGHNA and YSLEER. At the junction V is shortened by 0 bases and J by 6 bases; bases outside the gene matches: 5. The intended sense of this specimen's time point label: cells obtained before transplantation from donor or recipient. CD3+CD4+ and CD3+CD8+ populations were FACS-sorted from unstimulated pre-transplant donor and recipient cells taken from spleen or lymph nodes. The library was obtained by the immunoSEQ multiplex PCR assay. For most patients, genomic DNA was isolated using the Qiagen DNeasy Blood and Tissue Kit and was shipped frozen to Adaptive Biotechnologies for TCR sequencing. For most patients, high-throughput TCR-beta CDR3 sequencing of genomic DNA was performed by Adaptive Biotechnologies. From the authors' description of their analysis: TCR sequencing data for approximately 17 patients were retrieved from Adaptive's ImmunoSEQ software; three other patients were processed with MiXCR and VDJtools. To correct CD4 versus CD8 sorting errors, any sequence found in both subsets at a frequency ratio below 5:1 was removed. CDR3 nucleotide sequences shared between donor and recipient were removed because the origin of such sequences could not be assigned. Alloreactive clones required at least 2-fold expansion over unstimulated cells and minimum CFSE-low frequency of 0.002% (template counts) or 0.001% (read counts). Clones detected in sequenced pre-transplant spleen, lymph node, or MLR CFSE-low populations of the donor or recipient were defined as mappable. Cumulative frequency of alloreactive clones was calculated as a percentage of all sequences weighted by copy number. TCRdb provides this immuneACCESS table in a form limited to in-frame rearrangements. Some clones are lacking; in checked studies, under half of them reflect an unresolved V gene, and why the rest are absent is not known. V, J and clone size reflect that table, while D and trimming were determined from the DNA. The sample records around 40,000 clones, approximately 95% of which are singletons. The top ten hold roughly 0.52% of the sample.

The receptor was derived from a human donor who was the organ donor for an intestinal transplant. Sequences were derived from unstimulated CD8+ T cells sorted from spleen or lymph node cells, sampled before transplant. This chain joins TRBV4-3 to TRBJ2-1; TRBD2 lines up with 7 middle nucleotides. The CDR3 region reads CASSQDLRTSNEQFF. The DNA is TGCGCCAGCAGCCAAGATCTAAGGACTAGCAATGAGCAGTTCTTC.